The source of this T cell receptor (beta chain) is a study of OX40 agonist ivuxolimab in advanced cancers. Study-level information: Ivuxolimab, which patients received intravenously every 2 weeks, was dosed at 0.01 to 10 mg/kg.

The investigators sampled blood at baseline, at cycle 4 day 1, and at cycle 7 day 1. Profiled with immunoSEQ multiplex PCR; TCRdb holds only in-frame clones, not every one. The sample yields more than 55,000 clones, 70% to 90% seen once. The V end was cut by 0 bases, the J end by 1 base, with 7 bases between. This CDR3 spans 15 amino acids. From germline, CDR1 is MGHRA and CDR2 YSYEKL. The chain uses TRBV4-1 and TRBJ1-5; D unresolved. The sequencing used CD4+ or CD8+ T cells sorted from blood, collected in a trial of the OX40 agonist ivuxolimab. This TCR was recovered from an adult with an advanced solid tumor such as melanoma, head and neck, liver or kidney cancer. CDR3 residues: CASSQDTGSNQPQHF. CDR3 coding DNA: TGCGCCAGCAGCCAAGATACGGGAAGCAATCAGCCCCAGCATTTT.